This T cell receptor beta chain came from a study of post-analysis software for immune sequencing data. Regarding the study as a whole: Five or six TRBV segments (TRBV5-6, TRBV5-1 and TRBV20-1 among them) occurred more frequently in patients than in controls.

Researchers reported that TCR beta cDNA libraries carried unique molecular identifiers. TCRdb used MiXCR to reprocess the PCR reads, holding one entry per CDR3 protein. Of approximately 660,000 distinct CDR3 sequences detected, roughly three fifths appear once; the ten largest clones hold about 11%. In the case of this clonotype: The antigen remains unidentified.

V gave up 3 bases and J gave up 2 bases, with 8 bases separating them. CDR3 length equals 13 residues. This TCR came from a girl aged 2 to 9 with multiple sclerosis. The specimen sequenced was blood. The J gene is TRBJ2-7, the V gene TRBV12-3 or TRBV12-4; D is possibly TRBD1 or TRBD2 (5 bases each). The CDR3 DNA follows: TGTGCCAGCAGTTTCCAGGGACCCTACGAGCAGTACTTC. It yields the protein CASSFQGPYEQYF.